This entry concerns a single T cell receptor (beta chain). Its specificity is unknown. This sample was included in a study of T cell responses to AZD1222 COVID-19 vaccine. Study-wide context: It was second doses at about 4 or about 12 weeks that were pooled.

Using immunoSEQ multiplex PCR, the repertoire was profiled, and TCRdb retains in-frame clones only, with some absent. The sample consists of 150,000 to 200,000 clones, around 90% of them appearing once. Findings and limits, study-wide: Just a handful of AZD1222 recipients were seropositive at baseline.

There are 13 residues in the CDR3. CDR1 is SNHLY and CDR2 is FYNNEI in the germline V gene. Between the trimmed V and J ends, which lost 6 bases and 10 bases, there was a span of 16 bases. The material was peripheral blood, obtained on day 0 of AZD1222 vaccination. The clonotype originates from an adult in good health. The V and J genes are TRBV2 and TRBJ2-1; unclear D gene. CDR3 sequence reads: CASRRDFGSEQFF. The CDR3 region has the DNA TGTGCCAGCAGGAGAGATTTCGGTTCGGAGCAGTTCTTC.